These 23 T cell receptor beta chains were sequenced from one sample in a study of blood T cell repertoires in COVID-19. The repertoire was sequenced with immunoSEQ multiplex PCR; TCRdb's copy has only in-frame clones and lacks some. The data hold roughly 290,000 clones, with approximately 90% observed a single time. Sequenced input: peripheral blood. Receptors were obtained from a woman aged 60-70 years with acute or convalescent COVID-19.

This clone was detected once. The genes are TRBV2 and TRBJ1-1; maybe TRBD1 (5 bases). The germline V and J ends were trimmed by 3 bases and 3 bases, with 8 bases remaining between them. CDR1 and CDR2 (germline): SNHLY, FYNNEI. The CDR3 is 13 amino acids. The CDR3 DNA is TGTGCCAGCAGTGACAGGGAGGACACTGAAGCTTTCTTT. Its translation is CASSDREDTEAFF.

The rearrangement links TRBV7-6 to TRBJ2-5; 14 positions agree with TRBD2. The V gene's germline CDR1 is SGHVS and CDR2 FNYEAQ. The ends lost 4 bases at V and 4 bases at J; junction bases unmatched: 2. CDR3 length: 15 amino acids. The CDR3 region has the DNA TGTGCCAGCAGCTCGGGACTAGCGGGAGTAGAGACCCAGTACTTC. Translated, it gives CASSSGLAGVETQYF. Combining the CDR3 with reference TRBV7-6 and TRBJ2-5 gives the whole variable domain GAGVSQSPRYKVTKRGQDVALRCDPISGHVSLYWYRQALGQGPEFLTYFNYEAQQDKSGLPNDRFSAERPEGSISTLTIQRTEQRDSAMYRCASSSGLAGVETQYFGPGTRLLVL.

The rearrangement joins TRBV5-1 to TRBJ2-5, with 7 bases aligning to TRBD2. V gave up 1 base and J gave up 4 bases; unmatched junction bases: 1. This CDR3 has 13 residues. Germline V gene sequence: CDR1 SGHRS, CDR2 YFSETQ. This CDR3 reads CASSLRLAETQYF. CDR3 coding DNA: TGCGCCAGCAGCTTGCGACTAGCAGAGACCCAGTACTTC.

This clone was observed a single time. This chain links TRBV7-6 with TRBJ1-1, with D tentatively TRBD1 (6 bases). V was cut by 5 bases and J by 1 base, with 14 bases left in between. This CDR3 comprises 15 residues. Germline values: CDR1 SGHVS, CDR2 FNYEAQ. CDR3 in DNA: TGTGCCAGCAGCCCCGGACAGCCCGGGAACACTGAAGCTTTCTTT. Translating it yields CASSPGQPGNTEAFF.

The chain employs TRBV7-9 and TRBJ2-1, with D possibly TRBD2 on 5 matching bases. Per the germline V gene, CDR1 is SEHNR and CDR2 is FQNEAQ (reference sequence). CDR3 length equals 16 residues. Trimming removed 7 bases from V and 4 bases from J, with 20 bases in between. CDR3 amino acids: CASTNPWDRGYNEQFF. The CDR3 DNA follows: TGTGCCAGCACCAACCCTTGGGATCGGGGATACAATGAGCAGTTCTTC.

The CDR3 spells CASSQDPGGSSYNSPLHF. The CDR3 bases are TGTGCCAGCAGCCAAGATCCTGGGGGGAGCTCCTATAATTCACCCCTCCACTTT. The V gene is TRBV3-1 (or the pseudogene TRBV3-2), the J gene TRBJ1-6; D is perhaps TRBD1 (5 bases). Germline CDR1 LGHDT, CDR2 YNNKEL (reference sequence). Trimming left V 0 bases short and J 0 bases short, with 12 bases between. The CDR3 spans 18 residues.

V and J are TRBV4-2 and TRBJ2-7; 7 nucleotides align to TRBD1. The CDR3 is 16 amino acids. V was clipped by 3 bases and J by 0 bases; unmatched bases: 8. Germline-derived CDR1 and CDR2 are LGHNA and YNFKEQ. The DNA for the CDR3 is TGTGCCAGCAGCCAGCGGACAGGCGATAACTCCTACGAGCAGTACTTC. Amino acid sequence: CASSQRTGDNSYEQYF.

This clone was observed once. The chain couples TRBV3-1 (or the pseudogene TRBV3-2) to TRBJ2-1; the D gene is possibly TRBD2 (5 bases). Germline assignment: CDR1 LGHDT and CDR2 YNNKEL (reference sequence). The V end lost 4 bases, the J end lost 4 bases, and 8 bases lay between the germline ends. CDR3 length equals 13 residues. CDR3 amino acids: CASSPLAYNEQFF. CDR3 sequence (DNA): TGTGCCAGCAGCCCATTAGCGTACAATGAGCAGTTCTTC.

This chain uses TRBV6-2 or TRBV6-3 with TRBJ2-3; 10 bases fit TRBD1. Germline-derived CDR1 and CDR2 are MNHEY and SVGEGT. This CDR3 is built from 16 residues. Trimming removed 4 bases from V and 2 bases from J; junction bases left unmatched: 6. CDR3 coding DNA: TGTGCCAGCAGTTCCCCGGGACAGGGGTTCACAGATACGCAGTATTTT. Translation: CASSSPGQGFTDTQYF.

The rearrangement uses TRBV19 and TRBJ1-1; D is perhaps TRBD1 (5 bases). V was clipped by 5 bases and J by 0 bases, with 13 bases between them. CDR3 length: 15 amino acids. CDR1 is LNHDA, CDR2 SQIVND, per germline (reference sequence). The CDR3 sequence is CASSLGAIMNTEAFF. CDR3 bases: TGTGCCAGTAGTCTTGGGGCCATTATGAACACTGAAGCTTTCTTT.

The gene calls are TRBV19 and TRBJ2-7; 9 nucleotides line up with TRBD1. V was clipped by 6 bases and J by 5 bases; unmatched bases: 8. From germline, CDR1 is LNHDA and CDR2 SQIVND (reference sequence). This CDR3 has 14 amino acids. In DNA, the CDR3 is TGTGCCAGTAGGAAACAGGGGGCGCTGAACGAGCAGTACTTC. This translates into CASRKQGALNEQYF.

V usage is TRBV2 and J usage is TRBJ2-1; TRBD1 agrees at 7 bases. CDR1 SNHLY and CDR2 FYNNEI come from the germline V gene. The CDR3 runs 15 residues. Trimming cost V 6 bases and J 2 bases; bases outside gene matches: 7. The DNA of the CDR3 is TGTGCCAGCAGGTTCCGGGACAGACCCTACAATGAGCAGTTCTTC. It is translated as CASRFRDRPYNEQFF.

The rearrangement uses TRBV5-1 and TRBJ2-7; 8 bases map to TRBD2. V lost 3 bases, J lost 2 bases, and 1 base stayed unmatched. The CDR3 loop spans 13 amino acids. From germline, CDR1 is SGHRS and CDR2 YFSETQ. The CDR3 reads CASSSGGAYEQYF. For the CDR3, the DNA is TGCGCCAGCAGCTCCGGGGGGGCCTACGAGCAGTACTTC.

CDR3 bases: TGTGCCAGCAGCCCTAGGCCGGGGGGAGCCCCCGAGCAGTACTTC. This gives the protein CASSPRPGGAPEQYF. V usage is TRBV5-5 and J usage is TRBJ2-7; 7 bases fit TRBD2. Looked up from germline, CDR1 is SGHKS and CDR2 is YYEKEE (reference sequence). The V and J ends lost 4 bases and 6 bases, in that order; junction bases with no gene match: 13. The length of the CDR3 is 15 residues. Using reference TRBV5-5 and TRBJ2-7 for the parts outside the CDR3, the full variable domain is DAGVTQSPTHLIKTRGQQVTLRCSPISGHKSVSWYQQVLGQGPQFIFQYYEKEERGRGNFPDRFSARQFPNYSSELNVNALLLGDSALYLCASSPRPGGAPEQYFGPGTRLTVT.

V and J are TRBV9 and TRBJ1-4; D is possibly TRBD1 (5 bases). Per germline, CDR1 SGDLS and CDR2 YYNGEE. Trimming took 0 bases from V and 0 from J, leaving 9 bases between them. The length of the CDR3 is 16 residues. The CDR3 bases are TGTGCCAGCAGCGTAGCAGGGAATGCAACTAATGAAAAACTGTTTTTT. Its translation: CASSVAGNATNEKLFF.

The chain joins TRBV3-1 (or the pseudogene TRBV3-2) to TRBJ1-1; D possibly corresponds to TRBD1 (5 bases). The CDR3 covers 14 residues. Germline lookup yields CDR1 LGHDT and CDR2 YNNKEL (reference sequence). The V gene lost 4 bases and the J gene lost 1 base, with 10 bases spanning the gap. CDR3: CASSLGLQNTEAFF. CDR3 bases: TGTGCCAGCAGCCTGGGACTTCAGAACACTGAAGCTTTCTTT.

The chain is built from TRBV6-2 or TRBV6-3 and TRBJ2-4; D perhaps matches TRBD2 (7 bases). Germline-derived CDR1 and CDR2 are MNHEY and SVGEGT. V shed 5 bases and J shed 3 bases, with 14 bases lying between them. The CDR3 length is 15 residues. The CDR3 here is CASSGGARGKNIQYF. In DNA form, the CDR3 reads TGTGCCAGCAGTGGGGGGGCCCGAGGCAAAAACATTCAGTACTTC.

V is TRBV29-1 and J is TRBJ1-1; 12 nucleotides line up with TRBD1. The junction had 8 bases not matched to a gene; V was cut back by 5 bases and J by 4 bases. The CDR3 runs 15 residues. The germline V gene encodes CDR1 SQVTM and CDR2 ANQGSEA. The CDR3 here is CSVPRDRGLRTEAFF. In nucleotides, the CDR3 is TGCAGCGTTCCTCGGGACAGGGGGCTCCGCACTGAAGCTTTCTTT.

The chain joins TRBV13 to TRBJ1-5; D unclear. V was pared by 5 bases and J by 0 bases, with 20 bases between. The V gene's germline CDR1 is PRHDT and CDR2 FYEKMQ (reference sequence). This CDR3 is 18 amino acids long. Written as DNA, the CDR3 is TGTGCCAGCAGCAAGCGCTCCGTGGCGGTTAATAGCAATCAGCCCCAGCATTTT. This translates into CASSKRSVAVNSNQPQHF. The full variable domain, its missing parts supplied by reference TRBV13 and TRBJ1-5, is AAGVIQSPRHLIKEKRETATLKCYPIPRHDTVYWYQQGPGQDPQFLISFYEKMQSDKGSIPDRFSAQQFSDYHSELNMSSLELGDSALYFCASSKRSVAVNSNQPQHFGDGTRLSIL.

The chain has TRBV6-5 and TRBJ1-4; 8 bases are a match to TRBD1. From germline, CDR1 is MNHEY and CDR2 SVGAGI. The CDR3 spans 13 residues. J gave up 8 bases and V 6 bases, and 5 bases lay outside the gene matches. The CDR3 is CASRRTGKEKLFF. The CDR3 region has the DNA TGTGCCAGCAGGAGGACAGGGAAGGAAAAACTGTTTTTT.

This chain links TRBV27 with TRBJ2-1; a possible D gene is TRBD2 (5 bases). CDR3 length: 15 amino acids. Looked up from germline, CDR1 is MNHEY and CDR2 is SMNVEV (reference sequence). V gave up 2 bases and J gave up 4 bases, with 12 bases separating them. The CDR3 protein is CASSLASLPYNEQFF. The CDR3 bases are TGTGCCAGCAGTTTAGCTAGCCTACCTTACAATGAGCAGTTCTTC.

This sequence joins TRBV15 and TRBJ1-1; 7 bases match TRBD1. Trimming took 0 bases from V and 6 from J; bases not matched to a gene: 10. Germline CDR1 and CDR2: LNHNV and YYDKDF (reference sequence). The CDR3 length is 16 residues. This CDR3 is CATSRDRNRGVAEAFF. The CDR3 coding sequence is TGTGCCACCAGCAGAGATCGAAACAGGGGTGTGGCTGAAGCTTTCTTT.

This clone was picked up a small number of times. The rearrangement uses TRBV13 and TRBJ1-1; 9 bases map to TRBD1. The ends lost 6 bases at V and 1 base at J; junction bases unmatched: 6. CDR1 is PRHDT and CDR2 is FYEKMQ in the germline V gene (reference sequence). This CDR3 has 15 amino acids. The CDR3 DNA is TGTGCCAGCAGAGTGGGGGACAGGGAGAACACTGAAGCTTTCTTT. This encodes CASRVGDRENTEAFF. The full variable domain, completed using reference TRBV13 and TRBJ1-1, is AAGVIQSPRHLIKEKRETATLKCYPIPRHDTVYWYQQGPGQDPQFLISFYEKMQSDKGSIPDRFSAQQFSDYHSELNMSSLELGDSALYFCASRVGDRENTEAFFGQGTRLTVV.